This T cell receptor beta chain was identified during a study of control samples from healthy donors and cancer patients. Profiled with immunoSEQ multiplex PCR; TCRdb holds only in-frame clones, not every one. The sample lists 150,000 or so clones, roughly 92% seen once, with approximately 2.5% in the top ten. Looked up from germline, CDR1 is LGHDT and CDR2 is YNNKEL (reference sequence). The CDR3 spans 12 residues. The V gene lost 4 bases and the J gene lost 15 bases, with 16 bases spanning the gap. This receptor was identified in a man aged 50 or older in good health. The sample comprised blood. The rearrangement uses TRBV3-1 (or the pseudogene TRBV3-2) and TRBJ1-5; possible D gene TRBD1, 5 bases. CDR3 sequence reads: CASSLPGTPLHF. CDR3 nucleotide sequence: TGTGCCAGCAGCCTACCCGGGACCCCACTGCATTTT.